The 4 T cell receptor beta chains below all came from one sample that was sequenced in a study of blood T cells in healthy people across ages. It was with a sample-barcoded 5' primer and a J-beta primer mix that a second PCR of about 7 to 12 cycles was run. Via MiXCR, TCRdb re-called the 5' RACE reads, giving one row per CDR3 protein. The table records about 2 million distinct CDR3 sequences, just under 50% of them present only once. The sample comprised blood. The receptors stem from a woman between 35 and 50 years old in good health.

This chain uses TRBV20-1 with TRBJ2-2; 11 bases are shared with TRBD2. Unmatched junction bases numbered 4, after V lost 4 bases and J lost 3 bases. The CDR3 covers 15 residues. The germline V gene encodes CDR1 DFQATT and CDR2 SNEGSKA (reference sequence). CDR3 nucleotide sequence: TGCAGTGCTATTAGCGGGGGGGTAGACACCGGGGAGCTGTTTTTT. Its protein product is CSAISGGVDTGELFF.

The V gene is TRBV5-1, the J gene TRBJ2-3, with a possible D match to TRBD1 (6 bases). This CDR3 spans 16 amino acids. Germline CDR1 is SGHRS and CDR2 is YFSETQ. The V end lost 7 bases, the J end lost 2 bases, and 20 bases lay between the germline ends. For the CDR3, the DNA is TGCGCCAGCGACTCGAGGGGCACAGGGCTCACAGATACGCAGTATTTT. This encodes CASDSRGTGLTDTQYF.

The rearrangement joins TRBV12-3 or TRBV12-4 to TRBJ2-3; the D is unclear. The CDR3 is made up of 14 amino acids. Trimming removed 6 bases from V and 2 bases from J, with 12 bases in between. The CDR3 sequence is CASSFPIFTDTQYF. The CDR3 DNA reads TGTGCCAGCAGCTTTCCCATTTTCACAGATACGCAGTATTTT.

V is TRBV28 and J is TRBJ1-6; D unresolved. V was shortened by 1 base and J by 11 bases, with 6 bases between the two germline ends. The CDR3 covers 12 residues. Germline CDR1 reads MDHEN; CDR2 reads SYDVKM. CDR3 coding DNA: TGTGCCAGCAGTTTATCAGTCGCACCCCTCCACTTT. Its protein product is CASSLSVAPLHF.